Ten or more counts support the clone carrying this T cell receptor (beta chain). The entry originates in a study of tumor-infiltrating lymphocytes in primary liver carcinoma. CDR3 size: 14 residues. Trimming left V 4 bases short and J 2 bases short, with 11 bases between. Per germline, CDR1 MDHEN and CDR2 SYDVKM. Synthesis of TCR beta cDNA was carried out from around 500 ng total RNA with a constant-region primer. Researchers made the TCR beta libraries by running three nested multiplex PCR rounds with slightly modified ARM-PCR. The two initial PCR rounds, ten to eleven cycles each, used TRBV1-TRBV30 forward and C-beta reverse primers. In TCRdb, the multiplex PCR reads were re-called with MiXCR into one record per CDR3 protein. This sample has about 320,000 distinct CDR3 sequences, with 50% to 75% found just once. RNA was extracted from whole blood without cell sorting, alongside germline DNA. Patients were chronically HBV-infected and treatment-naive.

Sequencing was done on a sample of peripheral blood. This TCR was sampled from a young woman with primary liver carcinoma and hepatitis B virus infection. V is TRBV28 and J is TRBJ1-2; D unresolved. The CDR3 DNA reads as TGTGCCAGCAGTTACCCCGGTAACAACTATGGCTACACCTTC. Translating it yields CASSYPGNNYGYTF.